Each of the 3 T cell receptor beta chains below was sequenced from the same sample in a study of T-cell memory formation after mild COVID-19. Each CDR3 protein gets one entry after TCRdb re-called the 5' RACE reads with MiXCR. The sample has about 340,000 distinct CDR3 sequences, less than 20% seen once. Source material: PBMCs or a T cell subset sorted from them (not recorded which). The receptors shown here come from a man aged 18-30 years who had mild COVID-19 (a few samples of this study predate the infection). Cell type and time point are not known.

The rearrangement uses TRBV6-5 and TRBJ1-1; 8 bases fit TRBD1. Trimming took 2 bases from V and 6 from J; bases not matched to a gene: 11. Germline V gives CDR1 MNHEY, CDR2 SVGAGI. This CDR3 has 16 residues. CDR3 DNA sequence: TGTGCCAGCAGTTACAAATACCAGGGGGCGGGATCTGAAGCTTTCTTT. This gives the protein CASSYKYQGAGSEAFF.

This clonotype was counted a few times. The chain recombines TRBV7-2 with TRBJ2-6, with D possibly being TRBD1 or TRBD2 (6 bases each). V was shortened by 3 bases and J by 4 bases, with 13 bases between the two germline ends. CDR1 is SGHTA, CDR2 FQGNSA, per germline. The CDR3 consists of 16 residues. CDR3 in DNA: TGTGCCAGCAGCTTGTGGGGGGCGCAGGGGGCCAACGTCCTGACTTTC. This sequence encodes CASSLWGAQGANVLTF.

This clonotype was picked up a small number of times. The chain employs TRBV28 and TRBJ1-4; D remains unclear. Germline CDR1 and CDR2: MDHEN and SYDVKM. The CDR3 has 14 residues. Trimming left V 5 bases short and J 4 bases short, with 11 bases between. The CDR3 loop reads CASSNLQINEKLFF. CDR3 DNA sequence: TGTGCCAGCAGTAACCTACAAATTAATGAAAAACTGTTTTTT.